These 27 T cell receptor beta chains share one sample of origin, sequenced in a study of T cell changes during pregnancy in multiple sclerosis. TCRdb's table, derived via immunoSEQ multiplex PCR, lists solely in-frame clones and lacks some. Of roughly 50,000 clones in the sample, 75% to 95% were seen once. Source: peripheral blood, taken after pregnancy. The source is a female donor in good health, enrolled as a control in a pregnancy study.

The CDR3 DNA reads TGTGCCAGCCTCCACGTGCGGAACACTGAAGCTTTCTTT. It yields the protein CASLHVRNTEAFF. The V and J genes are TRBV14 and TRBJ1-1, with no clear D. The germline V gene has CDR1 SGHDN and CDR2 FVKESK. This CDR3 has 13 amino acids. Trimming removed 8 bases from V and 1 base from J, with 11 bases in between. The full variable domain, completed using reference TRBV14 and TRBJ1-1, is EAGVTQFPSHSVIEKGQTVTLRCDPISGHDNLYWYRRVMGKEIKFLLHFVKESKQDESGMPNNRFLAERTGGTYSTLKVQPAELEDSGVYFCASLHVRNTEAFFGQGTRLTVV.

The chain couples TRBV7-9 to TRBJ2-1, with TRBD2 matching 14 bases. Per germline, CDR1 SEHNR and CDR2 FQNEAQ (reference sequence). The junction had 9 bases not matched to a gene; V was cut back by 5 bases and J by 9 bases. The CDR3 totals 16 residues. For the CDR3, the DNA is TGTGCCAGCAGCCGTCCGGGACTAGCGGGAGAGGGTGAGCAGTTCTTC. This gives the protein CASSRPGLAGEGEQFF.

The V and J genes are TRBV4-1 and TRBJ2-1, with 8 bases aligning to TRBD2. The CDR3 is made up of 19 amino acids. CDR1 and CDR2 (germline): MGHRA, YSYEKL. J was trimmed by 3 bases and V by 2 bases; bases with no gene match: 15. The CDR3 sequence is CASSQKLVGLAGLYNEQFF. The CDR3 DNA reads TGCGCCAGCAGCCAAAAATTAGTCGGTCTAGCGGGCCTCTACAATGAGCAGTTCTTC.

The V call is TRBV5-1, the J call TRBJ1-1, with 7 positions matching TRBD1. The CDR3 length is 16 residues. In germline, CDR1 is SGHRS, CDR2 YFSETQ. The ends lost 5 bases at V and 0 bases at J; junction bases unmatched: 10. The CDR3 loop reads CASSLTGRGLNTEAFF. DNA of the CDR3: TGCGCCAGCAGTCTTACCGGCAGGGGGTTGAACACTGAAGCTTTCTTT.

In its sample, this clone was seen once. The chain carries TRBV29-1 and TRBJ2-2; 8 bases are shared with TRBD1. CDR1 is SQVTM, CDR2 ANQGSEA, per germline. The CDR3 is 14 residues long. Unmatched junction bases numbered 6, after V lost 4 bases and J lost 5 bases. The CDR3 DNA follows: TGCAGCGTTGTCAGGGGGCAAGGAACCGGGGAGCTGTTTTTT. Translation gives CSVVRGQGTGELFF.

The rearrangement joins TRBV7-8 to TRBJ2-7; D may be TRBD1 (5 bases). Between the trimmed V and J ends, which lost 1 base and 4 bases, there was a span of 11 bases. The CDR3 totals 14 residues. CDR1 and CDR2 (germline): SGHVS, FQNEAQ. The CDR3 region has the DNA TGTGCCAGCAGCTTAGTCCCAGGGTGGTACGAGCAGTACTTC. The encoded protein is CASSLVPGWYEQYF.

The chain employs TRBV5-1 and TRBJ1-2; unclear D gene. The length of the CDR3 is 14 residues. V lost 0 bases and J 6 bases, leaving 12 bases between the germline ends. The germline V gene has CDR1 SGHRS and CDR2 YFSETQ. CDR3 in DNA: TGCGCCAGCAGCTTGGAGATCGGGATAAATGGCTACACCTTC. Its translation: CASSLEIGINGYTF.

This sequence joins TRBV6-1 and TRBJ1-3; D perhaps matches TRBD1 (6 bases). Germline CDR1 and CDR2: MNHNS and SASEGT. V was trimmed by 3 bases and J by 7 bases, leaving 19 bases between them. This CDR3 comprises 16 residues. CDR3 residues: CASSEDMAGEGNTIYF. As DNA, the CDR3 is TGTGCCAGCAGTGAGGATATGGCAGGGGAAGGGAACACCATATATTTT.

This clone was seen only once. CDR3 in amino acids: CASSVGGWNEQFF. DNA for the CDR3: TGCGCCAGCAGCGTGGGGGGCTGGAATGAGCAGTTCTTC. The genes are TRBV5-1 and TRBJ2-1, with D possibly being TRBD1 or TRBD2 (6 bases each). CDR3 length: 13 amino acids. With 4 bases removed from V and 7 bases from J, the gap between germline ends came to 12 bases. The germline CDR1 and CDR2 sequences are SGHRS and YFSETQ.

The chain links TRBV5-6 to TRBJ1-2, with D possibly being TRBD1 (6 bases). V lost 1 base, J lost 8 bases, and 18 bases lay in between. There are 15 residues in the CDR3. Germline V gene data show CDR1 as SGHDT and CDR2 as YYEEEE. The CDR3 region has the DNA TGTGCCAGCAGCTTGCCGTCAGGGGCGCCTGGGGGCTACACCTTC. It yields the protein CASSLPSGAPGGYTF.

This sequence joins TRBV6-4 and TRBJ1-3; tentative D call: TRBD1 (5 bases). V gave up 4 bases and J gave up 0 bases, with 19 bases separating them. Germline values: CDR1 MRHNA, CDR2 SNTAGT. This CDR3 is 18 amino acids long. CDR3 sequence (DNA): TGTGCCAGCAGTGCTCGTCTCTTCAGGGACTTCTCTGGAAACACCATATATTTT. Translation: CASSARLFRDFSGNTIYF.

V gene TRBV7-7 combines with J gene TRBJ2-1; TRBD2 matches at 15 bases. Germline V lookup: CDR1 SSHAT, CDR2 FNYEAQ (reference sequence). The ends lost 6 bases at V and 0 bases at J; junction bases unmatched: 6. The CDR3 extends over 18 amino acids. For the CDR3, the DNA is TGTGCCAGCAGACAAGGACTAGCGGGGGGGCCCTCCTACAATGAGCAGTTCTTC. It yields the protein CASRQGLAGGPSYNEQFF.

In DNA form, the CDR3 reads TGTGCCAGCTCACCAATGGGGGGAAGTCCCACTGAAGCTTTCTTT. Translation: CASSPMGGSPTEAFF. The gene calls are TRBV18 and TRBJ1-1, with D possibly being TRBD1 (5 bases). The CDR3 runs to 15 residues. V was clipped by 2 bases and J by 4 bases, with 14 bases between them. Germline V CDR1 and CDR2: KGHSH, LQKENI.

The chain couples TRBV27 to TRBJ1-2; unclear D gene. Trimming removed 2 bases at V and 6 bases at J, with 10 bases between. CDR3 length: 13 amino acids. Germline V CDR1 and CDR2: MNHEY, SMNVEV (reference sequence). CDR3 sequence reads: CASSLNRYNGYTF. Here the CDR3 DNA reads TGTGCCAGCAGTTTAAACAGATATAATGGCTACACCTTC.

The chain is built from TRBV11-3 and TRBJ2-7; 8 positions match TRBD1. Per the germline V gene, CDR1 is SGHNT and CDR2 is YENEEA. After removal of 5 bases from V and 10 bases from J, the junction contained 19 bases not matched to a gene. The CDR3 spans 16 residues. Here the CDR3 DNA reads TGTGCCAGCAGCCCTAACCGGGACAGGTCCAACCCGGGACAGTACTTC. It yields the protein CASSPNRDRSNPGQYF.

The J gene is TRBJ2-7, the V gene TRBV7-9, with 7 nucleotides matching TRBD1. CDR1 and CDR2 from the germline V gene are SEHNR and FQNEAQ (reference sequence). V shed 3 bases, J shed 0 bases, and the junction held 5 bases outside the gene matches. CDR3 size: 15 residues. CDR3 sequence (DNA): TGTGCCAGCAGCTTGCTACAGGGGCCCTCCTACGAGCAGTACTTC. This translates into CASSLLQGPSYEQYF.

V and J are TRBV18 and TRBJ1-1, with a tentative D call TRBD1 (5 bases). Germline V CDR1 and CDR2: KGHSH, LQKENI. The CDR3 consists of 17 residues. Between the trimmed V and J ends, which lost 0 bases and 6 bases, there was a span of 20 bases. CDR3 nucleotide sequence: TGTGCCAGCTCACCACCGAATCAGGGTCAGCGGGGTGCTGAAGCTTTCTTT. Protein product: CASSPPNQGQRGAEAFF.

The CDR3 protein is CASSRTRTGDYYGYTF. For the CDR3, the DNA is TGCGCCAGCAGCCGAACCCGGACAGGGGATTACTATGGCTACACCTTC. The chain links TRBV4-3 to TRBJ1-2; 9 bases align to TRBD1. Germline V CDR1 and CDR2: LGHNA, YSLEER. This CDR3 has 16 amino acids. Unmatched junction bases numbered 9, after V lost 4 bases and J lost 3 bases.

The chain is built from TRBV5-1 and TRBJ1-4, with TRBD1 matching over 7 bases. With V trimmed by 0 bases and J by 5 bases, 22 bases remained unmatched. The germline V gene has CDR1 SGHRS and CDR2 YFSETQ. The CDR3 extends over 21 amino acids. CDR3 region: CASSLGTGAATVTRPNEKLFF. The CDR3 DNA sequence: TGCGCCAGCAGCTTGGGTACAGGGGCGGCTACAGTAACAAGACCAAATGAAAAACTGTTTTTT.

The chain joins TRBV4-1 to TRBJ1-4; D may be TRBD1 (5 bases). The germline gives CDR1 MGHRA, CDR2 YSYEKL. CDR3 length equals 17 residues. The V end lost 0 bases, the J end lost 6 bases, and 17 bases lay between the germline ends. The CDR3 sequence: CASSQDMAGIRYEKLFF. In DNA, the CDR3 is TGCGCCAGCAGCCAAGACATGGCAGGGATTAGGTATGAAAAACTGTTTTTT.

The J gene is TRBJ2-7, the V gene TRBV30; 9 bases line up with TRBD2. This CDR3 has 14 amino acids. With 3 bases clipped from V and 4 bases from J, the junction kept 7 bases outside the gene matches. CDR1 and CDR2 (germline): GTSNPN, SVGIG (reference sequence). CDR3 DNA sequence: TGTGCCTGGAGGCTGCGCCTAGCGGGGTACGAGCAGTACTTC. Its translation: CAWRLRLAGYEQYF.

The chain links TRBV2 to TRBJ1-4; D unresolved. Trimming shortened V by 6 bases and J by 7 bases, and 15 bases separated the two germline ends. CDR1 is SNHLY and CDR2 is FYNNEI in the germline V gene. The CDR3 has 14 amino acids. The CDR3 sequence is CASSTAGVFEKLFF. The CDR3 DNA sequence: TGTGCCAGCAGCACAGCGGGCGTTTTTGAAAAACTGTTTTTT.

J is TRBJ2-3 and V is TRBV9; 9 bases agree with TRBD2. Germline CDR1 is SGDLS and CDR2 is YYNGEE. The CDR3 length is 17 residues. After removal of 2 bases from V and 0 bases from J, the junction contained 7 bases not matched to a gene. This CDR3 reads CASSVALAGRSTDTQYF. The CDR3 DNA reads as TGTGCCAGCAGCGTTGCGCTAGCGGGGCGTAGCACAGATACGCAGTATTTT.

The chain uses TRBV11-2 and TRBJ2-3; TRBD2 is a possible D gene (5 bases). This CDR3 comprises 16 residues. CDR1 is SGHAT and CDR2 is FQNNGV in the germline V gene. V lost 5 bases and J 6 bases, leaving 21 bases between the germline ends. CDR3 DNA sequence: TGTGCCAGCAGCCCCCAGTTGGCTAGCCGCTCCGATACGCAGTATTTT. Amino acids: CASSPQLASRSDTQYF.

This clone was counted once. The rearrangement links TRBV19 to TRBJ1-2; 10 bases align to TRBD1. Germline V gene data show CDR1 as LNHDA and CDR2 as SQIVND (reference sequence). The V gene end was trimmed by 6 bases and the J gene end by 6 bases; junction bases not matched to a gene: 7. The CDR3 consists of 14 residues. The CDR3 DNA is TGTGCCAGTAGACCGCGACAGGGGGCGAATGGCTACACCTTC. Its translation is CASRPRQGANGYTF.

V and J are TRBV5-4 and TRBJ2-5; D is undetermined. V lost 0 bases and J 4 bases, leaving 13 bases between the germline ends. The CDR3 sequence is 15 residues long. Germline V gene data show CDR1 as SGHNT and CDR2 as YYREEE (reference sequence). CDR3 DNA sequence: TGTGCCAGCAGCTTGGCCACCCCTACGGGAGAGACCCAGTACTTC. This codes for CASSLATPTGETQYF.

The chain employs TRBV7-9 and TRBJ2-7; 9 bases are a match to TRBD1. The J segment lost 3 bases and the V segment lost 1 base, leaving 1 base of the junction unmatched. The germline V gene has CDR1 SEHNR and CDR2 FQNEAQ (reference sequence). This CDR3 spans 14 amino acids. For the CDR3, the DNA is TGTGCCAGCAGCTTAGTGGGACAGGGCTACGAGCAGTACTTC. This translates into CASSLVGQGYEQYF.